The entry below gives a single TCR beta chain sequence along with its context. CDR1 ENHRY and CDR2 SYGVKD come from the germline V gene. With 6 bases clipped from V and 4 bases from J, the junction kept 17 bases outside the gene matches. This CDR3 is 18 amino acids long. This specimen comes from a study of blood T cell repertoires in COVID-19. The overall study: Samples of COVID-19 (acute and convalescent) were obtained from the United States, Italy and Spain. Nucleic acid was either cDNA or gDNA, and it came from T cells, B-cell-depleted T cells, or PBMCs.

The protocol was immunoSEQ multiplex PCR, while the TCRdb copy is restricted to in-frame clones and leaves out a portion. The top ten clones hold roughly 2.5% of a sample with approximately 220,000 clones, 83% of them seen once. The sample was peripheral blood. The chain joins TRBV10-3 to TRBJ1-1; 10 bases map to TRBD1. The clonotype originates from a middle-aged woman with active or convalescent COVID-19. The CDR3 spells CAISLLPGQGKESTEAFF. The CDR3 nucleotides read TGTGCCATCAGCCTCTTGCCGGGACAGGGGAAGGAGAGCACTGAAGCTTTCTTT.